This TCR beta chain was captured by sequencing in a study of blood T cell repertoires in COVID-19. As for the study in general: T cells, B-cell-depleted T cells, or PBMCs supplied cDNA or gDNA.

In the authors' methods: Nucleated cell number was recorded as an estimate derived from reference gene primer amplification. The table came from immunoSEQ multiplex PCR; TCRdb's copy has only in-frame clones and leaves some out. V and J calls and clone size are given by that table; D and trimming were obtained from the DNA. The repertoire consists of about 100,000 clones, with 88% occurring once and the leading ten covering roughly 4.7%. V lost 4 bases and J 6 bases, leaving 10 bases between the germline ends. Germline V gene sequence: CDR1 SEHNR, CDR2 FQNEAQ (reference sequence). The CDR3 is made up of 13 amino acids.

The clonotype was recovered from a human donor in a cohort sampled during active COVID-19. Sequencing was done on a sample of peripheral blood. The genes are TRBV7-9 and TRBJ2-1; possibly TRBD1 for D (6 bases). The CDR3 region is CASSSDSGNEQFF. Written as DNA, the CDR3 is TGTGCCAGCAGCTCGGACAGTGGCAATGAGCAGTTCTTC.